This TCR beta chain is drawn from a study of cytomegalovirus exposure and HLA in healthy donors. Turning to the study itself: A prior analysis found roughly 110 million unique TCR beta sequences from about 179 million T cells. An early data release held approximately 85 million unique TCRs from HLA-typed donors.

It was with 60 Vbeta and 13 Jbeta primers that the PCR ran. The repertoire was sequenced with immunoSEQ multiplex PCR; TCRdb's copy has only in-frame clones and lacks some. The table counts about 160,000 clones; approximately 2.3% lies in the top ten. The CDR3 sequence is 16 residues long. The J segment lost 2 bases and the V segment lost 6 bases, leaving 12 bases of the junction unmatched. The germline CDR1 and CDR2 sequences are SNHLY and FYNNEI. Regarding the study as a whole: The classifier reportedly diagnosed cytomegalovirus status with high specificity and sensitivity. About 90% or about 30% of the time was how often most TCR beta V segments were productive, according to an earlier analysis.

Details on this clone: Its specificity is not known.

The V and J genes are TRBV2 and TRBJ1-2, with 7 nucleotides matching TRBD1. Material: PBMCs. The sequence derives from a man under 40 in good health and CMV-seronegative. CDR3 sequence: CASSGDSPRNNYGYTF. For the CDR3, the DNA is TGTGCCAGCAGCGGGGACAGCCCACGCAACAACTATGGCTACACCTTC.